The 19 T cell receptor beta chains given below trace back to one sample, sequenced in a study of shared clonotypes between healthy human individuals. The data were produced by immunoSEQ multiplex PCR, yet TCRdb's version contains in-frame clones alone and is incomplete. The sample shows roughly 2.6 million clones, around nine tenths of them seen only once. The sample taken for sequencing was naive CD4+ T cells sorted from blood. This sample's subset: CD45RA+ positively selected. The receptors here all came from a man aged 18 to 29 in good health.

The chain joins TRBV9 to TRBJ1-3, with D maybe TRBD1 (5 bases). The CDR3 spans 17 residues. The V end was cut by 2 bases, the J end by 0 bases, with 15 bases between. Germline V gene sequence: CDR1 SGDLS, CDR2 YYNGEE. CDR3 amino acids: CASSVLDSPGSGNTIYF. The CDR3 DNA is TGTGCCAGCAGCGTTTTAGACAGCCCTGGCTCTGGAAACACCATATATTTT.

The chain couples TRBV7-2 to TRBJ2-3; 11 bases are shared with TRBD2. The CDR3 is 14 amino acids. Germline values: CDR1 SGHTA, CDR2 FQGNSA. Trimming cost V 6 bases and J 3 bases; bases outside gene matches: 2. CDR3 in amino acids: CASRWTSGTDTQYF. CDR3 DNA: TGTGCCAGCAGATGGACTAGCGGGACAGATACGCAGTATTTT.

The V and J genes are TRBV11-2 and TRBJ2-7; no reliable D call. Between the trimmed V and J ends, which lost 6 bases and 2 bases, there was a span of 8 bases. Germline V CDR1 and CDR2: SGHAT, FQNNGV. The CDR3 is 12 residues long. This chain's CDR3 is CASRETPYEQYF. The DNA of the CDR3 is TGTGCCAGCAGGGAGACCCCCTACGAGCAGTACTTC.

The rearrangement joins TRBV6-6 to TRBJ1-3, with D tentatively TRBD1 (6 bases). The germline V and J ends were trimmed by 2 bases and 4 bases, with 12 bases remaining between them. Looked up from germline, CDR1 is MNHNY and CDR2 is SVGAGI (reference sequence). The CDR3 is made up of 15 amino acids. This chain's CDR3 is CASSYGQRIGNTIYF. The CDR3, as DNA: TGTGCCAGCAGTTACGGACAGAGAATAGGAAACACCATATATTTT.

The rearrangement joins TRBV6-4 to TRBJ1-5; 8 bases are a match to TRBD1. The V and J ends lost 6 bases and 7 bases, in that order; junction bases with no gene match: 8. Germline-derived CDR1 and CDR2 are MRHNA and SNTAGT. This CDR3 is 14 amino acids long. CDR3 nucleotide sequence: TGTGCCAGCAGGGATAGGACAGGGTGGCAGCCCCAGCATTTT. This sequence encodes CASRDRTGWQPQHF.

The rearrangement links TRBV28 to TRBJ1-2; D call uncertain. This CDR3 region has 14 residues. Trimming cost V 7 bases and J 5 bases, with 17 bases left between them. Germline V CDR1 and CDR2: MDHEN, SYDVKM. This chain's CDR3 is CASTLMGGRYGYTF. In nucleotides, the CDR3 is TGTGCCAGCACCCTTATGGGAGGGCGGTATGGCTACACCTTC.

This CDR3 reads CASSPVLSDTQYF. Here the CDR3 DNA reads TGTGCCAGCAGCCCGGTTTTGTCAGATACGCAGTATTTT. The V and J genes are TRBV11-3 and TRBJ2-3; D gene ambiguous. The CDR3 loop spans 13 amino acids. Germline CDR1 and CDR2: SGHNT and YENEEA. V was shortened by 5 bases and J by 4 bases, with 10 bases between the two germline ends.

This chain uses TRBV7-2 with TRBJ2-1; 7 nucleotides line up with TRBD2. This CDR3 spans 13 amino acids. Germline CDR1 and CDR2: SGHTA and FQGNSA. The V gene end was trimmed by 4 bases and the J gene end by 8 bases; junction bases not matched to a gene: 5. This chain's CDR3 is CASSYGLVDEQFF. CDR3 DNA: TGTGCCAGCAGCTACGGACTAGTCGATGAGCAGTTCTTC.

This chain joins TRBV11-2 and TRBJ1-6, with 7 bases lining up with TRBD1. V shed 5 bases, J shed 8 bases, and the junction held 9 bases outside the gene matches. The V gene's germline CDR1 is SGHAT and CDR2 FQNNGV. The CDR3 covers 15 residues. CDR3 DNA: TGTGCCAGCAGCAGAAGGGGGCGGACCGATTCACCCCTCCACTTT. Its translation is CASSRRGRTDSPLHF.

The chain employs TRBV6-5 and TRBJ2-7, with TRBD1 identical over 11 bases. The ends lost 5 bases at V and 5 bases at J; junction bases unmatched: 5. The length of the CDR3 is 14 residues. The V gene's germline CDR1 is MNHEY and CDR2 SVGAGI. DNA of the CDR3: TGTGCCAGCAGTAGGGGACAGGGGGTACACGAGCAGTACTTC. This sequence encodes CASSRGQGVHEQYF.

To note about this clone: The sample has other DNA sequences that encode this CDR3 too. The chain couples TRBV18 to TRBJ1-1, with 7 bases lining up with TRBD1. The CDR3 consists of 15 residues. The junction had 3 bases not matched to a gene; V was cut back by 2 bases and J by 0 bases. The V gene's germline CDR1 is KGHSH and CDR2 LQKENI. The CDR3 sequence: CASSPRQGMNTEAFF. CDR3 sequence (DNA): TGTGCCAGCTCACCAAGACAGGGCATGAACACTGAAGCTTTCTTT. Complete variable domain (other parts from reference TRBV18 and TRBJ1-1): NAGVMQNPRHLVRRRGQEARLRCSPMKGHSHVYWYRQLPEEGLKFMVYLQKENIIDESGMPKERFSAEFPKEGPSILRIQQVVRGDSAAYFCASSPRQGMNTEAFFGQGTRLTVV.

As for this clone: The sample contains more than one DNA sequence encoding this CDR3. For the CDR3, the DNA is TGTGCCAGCAGCTTAGTTGGGTACGAGCAGTACTTC. This encodes CASSLVGYEQYF. J is TRBJ2-7 and V is TRBV7-2; no clear D gene. CDR1 and CDR2 (germline): SGHTA, FQGNSA. V was cut by 1 base and J by 4 bases, with 5 bases left in between. The CDR3 totals 12 residues.

The chain links TRBV19 to TRBJ1-2; 7 nucleotides line up with TRBD1. The V segment lost 9 bases and the J segment 5 bases; nucleotides outside the gene matches: 6. The CDR3 loop spans 12 amino acids. Germline V gene sequence: CDR1 LNHDA, CDR2 SQIVND (reference sequence). DNA for the CDR3: TGTGCCAGCGAGGGGGCTGGGTATGGCTACACCTTC. Residues: CASEGAGYGYTF.

A single count supports this clone. This chain links TRBV6-5 with TRBJ1-2, with 8 bases that match TRBD1. CDR1 and CDR2 (germline): MNHEY, SVGAGI. This CDR3 has 14 residues. The junction had 7 bases not matched to a gene; V was cut back by 6 bases and J by 4 bases. The CDR3 here is CASRSGTGPYGYTF. The CDR3 nucleotides read TGTGCCAGCAGATCCGGGACAGGTCCCTATGGCTACACCTTC.

The gene calls are TRBV30 and TRBJ2-5, with a weak D call TRBD1 (5 bases). Germline V gene data show CDR1 as GTSNPN and CDR2 as SVGIG (reference sequence). Deletions cut 0 bases from V and 4 bases from J, with 12 bases between. The CDR3 totals 14 residues. CDR3 DNA: TGTGCCTGGAGTGTTGTGGAGACAGTAGAGACCCAGTACTTC. Its translation is CAWSVVETVETQYF. Based on the CDR3 plus reference TRBV30 and TRBJ2-5, the full variable domain is SQTIHQWPATLVQPVGSPLSLECTVEGTSNPNLYWYRQAAGRGLQLLFYSVGIGQISSEVPQNLSASRPQDRQFILSSKKLLLSDSGFYLCAWSVVETVETQYFGPGTRLLVL.

The V gene is TRBV28, the J gene TRBJ2-7; 7 nucleotides agree with TRBD1. Unmatched junction bases numbered 9, after V lost 7 bases and J lost 0 bases. The CDR3 runs 15 residues. Germline assignment: CDR1 MDHEN and CDR2 SYDVKM. Here the CDR3 DNA reads TGTGCCAGCAACCTAAGACAGGGTAGCTCCTACGAGCAGTACTTC. Translating gives CASNLRQGSSYEQYF.

The rearrangement joins TRBV5-1 to TRBJ2-2; possible D gene TRBD1, 6 bases. Looked up from germline, CDR1 is SGHRS and CDR2 is YFSETQ. The CDR3 is 16 residues long. Deletions cut 2 bases from V and 2 bases from J, with 13 bases between. Here the CDR3 reads CASSLEGDINTGELFF. CDR3 sequence (DNA): TGCGCCAGCAGCTTAGAAGGGGACATAAACACCGGGGAGCTGTTTTTT.

The chain couples TRBV7-2 to TRBJ2-3; D is unresolved. CDR3 size: 14 residues. V lost 2 bases and J lost 8, with 14 bases in between. CDR1 is SGHTA, CDR2 FQGNSA, per germline. CDR3 in DNA: TGTGCCAGCAGCTTAAAAGGCCCGCCGGGTACGCAGTATTTT. Translating gives CASSLKGPPGTQYF.

The chain has TRBV19 and TRBJ1-5; TRBD1 matches at 8 bases. The CDR3 is 14 residues long. Trimming took 4 bases from V and 9 from J; bases not matched to a gene: 8. Germline CDR1 and CDR2: LNHDA and SQIVND (reference sequence). CDR3 loop: CASSSDRGTGPQHF. The DNA of the CDR3 is TGTGCCAGTAGTAGCGACAGGGGCACAGGGCCCCAGCATTTT.